This TCR beta chain derives from a study of T cell responses to AZD1222 COVID-19 vaccine. Study-wide results and limits: Targets within unmutated variant regions were reportedly found for nearly half of spike-specific TCRs. Among the donors, most were white British and more were female, and clonal diversity was possibly underestimated. Increased Spike-specific TCR breadth and depth were observed after two AZD1222 doses.

Remarks on this clone: Its target is unknown.

The CDR3 runs to 15 residues. Germline CDR1 and CDR2: LNHDA and SQIVND (reference sequence). The V end lost 7 bases, the J end lost 6 bases, and 19 bases lay between the germline ends. Sequencing was performed with immunoSEQ multiplex PCR; in TCRdb, only in-frame clones are kept and a portion is missing. The table includes under 150,000 clones, 65% to 90% detected once. V gene TRBV19 combines with J gene TRBJ1-5; D is undetermined. The source is an adult who received the AZD1222 COVID-19 vaccine. Sequencing was performed on peripheral blood, taken 28 days after the second AZD1222 dose. The CDR3 sequence: CASTTPRGSIQPQHF. The DNA for the CDR3 is TGTGCCAGTACCACTCCCCGGGGTTCAATTCAGCCCCAGCATTTT.